This entry lists 26 T cell receptor beta chains sequenced from one sample in a study of cytotoxic CD8 clonotypes in ibrutinib-treated CLL. The table came from immunoSEQ multiplex PCR; TCRdb's copy has only in-frame clones and leaves some out. This sample has over 120,000 clones, with roughly three quarters found just once. The starting material was PBMCs, obtained after 24 months of ibrutinib treatment. All receptors come from a human donor with chronic lymphocytic leukemia.

The rearrangement links TRBV7-2 to TRBJ2-3; a possible D gene is TRBD2 (5 bases). Germline CDR1 reads SGHTA; CDR2 reads FQGNSA. The germline V and J ends were trimmed by 1 base and 0 bases, with 11 bases remaining between them. The CDR3 is made up of 16 amino acids. CDR3: CASSLGPSTSTDTQYF. The DNA of the CDR3 is TGTGCCAGCAGCTTAGGACCTAGCACTAGCACAGATACGCAGTATTTT.

This rearrangement joins TRBV11-2 to TRBJ2-7; D is uncertain. Germline V lookup: CDR1 SGHAT, CDR2 FQNNGV. The CDR3 spans 13 residues. The ends were cut back, 1 base at V and 2 bases at J, with 6 bases in the middle. In nucleotides, the CDR3 is TGTGCCAGCAGCTTAGGTCCAACCTACGAGCAGTACTTC. Translated: CASSLGPTYEQYF.

This clone was seen a few times. The genes are TRBV10-3 and TRBJ2-5; D is uncertain. Germline CDR1 ENHRY, CDR2 SYGVKD. CDR3 length equals 13 residues. The ends were cut back, 6 bases at V and 5 bases at J, with 13 bases in the middle. The CDR3 DNA reads TGTGCCATCAGGGAAAGCCTGGGGGAGACCCAGTACTTC. The encoded protein is CAIRESLGETQYF.

The table lists this clone with many counts. At the DNA level, this CDR3 is encoded by other sequences in the same sample as well. The CDR3 here is CASSQVGSGANVLTF. CDR3 in DNA: TGTGCCAGCAGCCAAGTGGGGTCTGGGGCCAACGTCCTGACTTTC. The chain recombines TRBV14 with TRBJ2-6; no reliable D call. The CDR3 runs 15 residues. Germline assignment: CDR1 SGHDN and CDR2 FVKESK. The V end lost 1 base, the J end lost 1 base, and 5 bases lay between the germline ends.

The chain recombines TRBV7-3 with TRBJ2-1, with TRBD2 matching 13 bases. This CDR3 is built from 14 residues. The germline V gene encodes CDR1 SGHTA and CDR2 FQGTGA. Trimming took 4 bases from V and 13 from J; bases not matched to a gene: 7. DNA for the CDR3: TGTGCCAGCAGCTCCGGGACTAGCGGGGCTAGACAGTTCTTC. Residues: CASSSGTSGARQFF.

The rearrangement joins TRBV5-1 to TRBJ1-2; D gene uncertain. CDR3 length equals 15 residues. V lost 0 bases and J lost 4, with 13 bases in between. The germline CDR1 and CDR2 sequences are SGHRS and YFSETQ. CDR3 DNA: TGCGCCAGCAGCTTGGCCGGAGGCACTAGCTATGGCTACACCTTC. Protein sequence: CASSLAGGTSYGYTF.

The rearrangement uses TRBV4-1 and TRBJ1-4; 7 positions agree with TRBD1. The ends lost 4 bases at V and 2 bases at J; junction bases unmatched: 7. Germline-derived CDR1 and CDR2 are MGHRA and YSYEKL. The CDR3 has 16 residues. CDR3 coding DNA: TGCGCCAGCAGCCGAGACAGGGTAGGGACTAATGAAAAACTGTTTTTT. This encodes CASSRDRVGTNEKLFF.

The chain links TRBV7-8 to TRBJ2-5; D not certain. The V end lost 5 bases, the J end lost 5 bases, and 6 bases lay between the germline ends. The CDR3 spans 11 residues. Germline CDR1 SGHVS, CDR2 FQNEAQ. In nucleotides, the CDR3 is TGTGCCAGCAGCGCCGGCGAGACCCAGTACTTC. Translation gives CASSAGETQYF.

The chain couples TRBV7-2 to TRBJ2-5, with 9 bases lining up with TRBD2. The CDR3 is 16 residues long. CDR1 is SGHTA and CDR2 is FQGNSA in the germline V gene. V dropped 4 bases and J dropped 4; count of bases not matched to a gene: 10. The CDR3 here is CASSYNPGLAAETQYF. For the CDR3, the DNA is TGTGCCAGCAGCTATAACCCGGGACTAGCAGCAGAGACCCAGTACTTC.

The rearrangement links TRBV27 to TRBJ2-7; D not certain. V dropped 3 bases and J dropped 2 bases, with 11 bases sitting between them. The CDR3 consists of 14 residues. Germline loops: CDR1 MNHEY, CDR2 SMNVEV (reference sequence). The DNA for the CDR3 is TGTGCCAGCAGTTTTATCGGCGGACCCTACGAGCAGTACTTC. Translation gives CASSFIGGPYEQYF.

CDR3 sequence (DNA): TGTGCCAGTAGTGTGGGGACTAGCGGGAGGGCCCGCTCCTACAATGAGCAGTTCTTC. It is translated as CASSVGTSGRARSYNEQFF. The chain employs TRBV19 and TRBJ2-1; TRBD2 aligns across 16 bases. The germline gives CDR1 LNHDA, CDR2 SQIVND (reference sequence). This CDR3 contains 19 residues. J lost 0 bases, V lost 5 bases, and 7 bases had no gene match.

The V call is TRBV29-1, the J call TRBJ1-2; perhaps TRBD1 as D (5 bases). Germline CDR1 is SQVTM and CDR2 is ANQGSEA. The CDR3 totals 12 residues. Trimming shortened V by 6 bases and J by 8 bases, and 16 bases separated the two germline ends. The CDR3 sequence is CSVGTATRGYTF. The CDR3, as DNA: TGCAGCGTGGGGACCGCAACCCGCGGCTACACCTTC.

The chain carries TRBV6-5 and TRBJ1-4; D gene ambiguous. The CDR3 spans 14 residues. Germline V gene data show CDR1 as MNHEY and CDR2 as SVGAGI. V gave up 2 bases and J gave up 6 bases, with 10 bases separating them. The CDR3 reads CASSYGLADEKLFF. The CDR3 region has the DNA TGTGCCAGCAGTTACGGCTTGGCTGATGAAAAACTGTTTTTT.

This clone was counted between two and nine times. The V gene is TRBV30, the J gene TRBJ1-5; 7 nucleotides align to TRBD1. The V segment lost 0 bases and the J segment 5 bases; nucleotides outside the gene matches: 7. CDR1 and CDR2 from the germline V gene are GTSNPN and SVGIG (reference sequence). The CDR3 extends over 15 amino acids. CDR3 sequence reads: CAWSVGGPGDQPQHF. For the CDR3, the DNA is TGTGCCTGGAGTGTAGGGGGCCCGGGCGATCAGCCCCAGCATTTT.

This chain joins TRBV9 and TRBJ2-5; D gene uncertain. The V and J ends lost 0 bases and 4 bases respectively, with 4 bases between them. Germline loops: CDR1 SGDLS, CDR2 YYNGEE. CDR3 length: 12 residues. The CDR3 DNA is TGTGCCAGCAGCGTAGGGGGAGAGACCCAGTACTTC. Protein product: CASSVGGETQYF.

For this clone: Other nucleotide sequences in the sample specify the same CDR3. The rearrangement joins TRBV30 to TRBJ1-2; perhaps TRBD1 as D (6 bases). Trimming took 8 bases from V and 4 from J, leaving 17 bases between them. Germline V gene lookup returns CDR1 GTSNPN and CDR2 SVGIG (reference sequence). The CDR3 extends over 13 amino acids. The CDR3 loop is CAQWGGQGYGYTF. DNA for the CDR3: TGTGCCCAGTGGGGGGGGCAGGGCTATGGCTACACCTTC.

The V and J genes are TRBV11-3 and TRBJ2-6; 9 nucleotides line up with TRBD1. Unmatched junction bases numbered 5, after V lost 5 bases and J lost 0 bases. Germline CDR1 is SGHNT and CDR2 is YENEEA. The CDR3 is 17 amino acids. CDR3 sequence (DNA): TGTGCCAGCAGCCCGGGACAGGGAATCTCTGGGGCCAACGTCCTGACTTTC. It codes for CASSPGQGISGANVLTF.

This clone was observed a few times. V and J are TRBV18 and TRBJ1-6; the D gene is possibly TRBD1 (5 bases). V lost 6 bases and J 6 bases, leaving 18 bases between the germline ends. The CDR3 sequence is 16 residues long. CDR1 is KGHSH and CDR2 is LQKENI in the germline V gene. For the CDR3, the DNA is TGTGCCAGCTCCCAACGCAGGGAGGTCGGTAATTCACCCCTCCACTTT. Translated: CASSQRREVGNSPLHF. Together with reference TRBV18 and TRBJ1-6, the CDR3 gives the full variable domain: NAGVMQNPRHLVRRRGQEARLRCSPMKGHSHVYWYRQLPEEGLKFMVYLQKENIIDESGMPKERFSAEFPKEGPSILRIQQVVRGDSAAYFCASSQRREVGNSPLHFGNGTRLTVT.

The chain recombines TRBV6-6 with TRBJ1-2; TRBD1 is a possible D gene (6 bases). The CDR3 is 14 residues long. Germline V CDR1 and CDR2: MNHNY, SVGAGI (reference sequence). The germline V and J ends were trimmed by 6 bases and 6 bases, with 17 bases remaining between them. The CDR3 region is CASSDPTGIDGYTF. The CDR3 DNA sequence: TGTGCCAGCAGCGACCCGACAGGAATAGATGGCTACACCTTC.

The J gene is TRBJ1-4, the V gene TRBV7-9; maybe TRBD1 (5 bases). The germline CDR1 and CDR2 sequences are SEHNR and FQNEAQ (reference sequence). Trimming pared 8 bases from V and 8 bases from J, leaving 15 bases between. This CDR3 has 13 residues. CDR3 in amino acids: CASGGPGDEKLFF. The CDR3 nucleotides are TGTGCCAGCGGCGGCCCCGGGGACGAAAAACTGTTTTTT. The full variable domain, completed using reference TRBV7-9 and TRBJ1-4, is DTGVSQNPRHKITKRGQNVTFRCDPISEHNRLYWYRQTLGQGPEFLTYFQNEAQLEKSRLLSDRFSAERPKGSFSTLEIQRTEQGDSAMYLCASGGPGDEKLFFGSGTQLSVL.

The rearrangement joins TRBV5-1 to TRBJ2-7, with 8 bases lining up with TRBD1. J was trimmed by 5 bases and V by 2 bases; bases with no gene match: 9. Germline assignment: CDR1 SGHRS and CDR2 YFSETQ. The CDR3 runs 15 residues. CDR3 sequence: CASSLGQGKVDEQYF. The CDR3, as DNA: TGCGCCAGCAGCTTAGGACAGGGAAAAGTCGACGAGCAGTACTTC.

The V call is TRBV7-3, the J call TRBJ2-2; D unresolved. Germline V CDR1 and CDR2: SGHTA, FQGTGA. This CDR3 comprises 15 residues. The ends were cut back, 1 base at V and 2 bases at J, with 8 bases in the middle. DNA of the CDR3: TGTGCCAGCAGCTTAAGTCTGGACAACACCGGGGAGCTGTTTTTT. Protein sequence: CASSLSLDNTGELFF.

CDR3 protein: CASSLAGRADTQYF. Written as DNA, the CDR3 is TGCGCCAGCAGCTTGGCCGGGCGGGCAGATACGCAGTATTTT. This chain joins TRBV5-1 and TRBJ2-3; D perhaps matches TRBD2 (5 bases). CDR3 length equals 14 residues. Between the trimmed V and J ends, which lost 0 bases and 4 bases, there was a span of 9 bases. Germline CDR1 reads SGHRS; CDR2 reads YFSETQ.

This chain joins TRBV6-6 and TRBJ2-1; 7 bases are shared with TRBD1. The junction had 4 bases not matched to a gene; V was cut back by 6 bases and J by 5 bases. The germline V gene has CDR1 MNHNY and CDR2 SVGAGI (reference sequence). The CDR3 covers 13 residues. The CDR3 loop reads CASSRQGDNEQFF. The CDR3 DNA is TGTGCCAGCAGCCGACAGGGCGACAATGAGCAGTTCTTC.

The V gene is TRBV30, the J gene TRBJ1-5, with a possible D match to TRBD1 (5 bases). Germline V gene lookup returns CDR1 GTSNPN and CDR2 SVGIG (reference sequence). The germline V and J ends were trimmed by 1 base and 6 bases, with 13 bases remaining between them. This CDR3 comprises 14 residues. The CDR3, as DNA: TGTGCCTGGAGTGCGGGGACCCAGGGTCAGCCCCAGCATTTT. It encodes CAWSAGTQGQPQHF.

The genes are TRBV6-4 and TRBJ2-7, with D perhaps matching TRBD2 (5 bases). The CDR3 contains 14 residues. With 6 bases removed from V and 0 bases from J, the gap between germline ends came to 12 bases. CDR1 is MRHNA and CDR2 is SNTAGT in the germline V gene. CDR3 bases: TGTGCCAGCAGCCGGACGGGGAGCTCCTACGAGCAGTACTTC. Its protein is CASSRTGSSYEQYF.